Listed below are T cell receptor beta chains from one sample, sequenced in a study of blood T cells in healthy people across ages. TCRdb processed the 5' RACE reads anew with MiXCR; each CDR3 protein has one entry. In the table there are about 800,000 distinct CDR3 sequences, 58% of which are singletons. The sequenced sample was blood. The receptor source for this set is a man younger than 45 in good health. Both conserved end residues are part of each CDR3. The order of the fields is V gene, D gene, clone size, J gene, CDR3 protein, CDR3 DNA. The D gene is left open where the match is weak. Clone size is not always given. Where it is, it says once, few, many or a class for expanded clones.

V gene: TRBV3-1
D gene: .
clone size: .
J gene: TRBJ1-5
CDR3 protein: CEGSNQPQHF
CDR3 DNA: TGTGAAGGAAGCAATCAGCCCCAGCATTTT

V gene: TRBV29-1
D gene: TRBD1
clone size: few
J gene: TRBJ1-3
CDR3 protein: CSVETGGNTIYF
CDR3 DNA: TGCAGCGTTGAGACAGGGGGAAACACCATATATTTT

V gene: TRBV20-1
D gene: .
clone size: .
J gene: TRBJ1-2
CDR3 protein: CSARVDTGGYTF
CDR3 DNA: TGCAGTGCTAGGGTGGATACCGGGGGCTACACCTTC

V gene: TRBV6-2/TRBV6-3
D gene: TRBD2
clone size: .
J gene: TRBJ2-5
CDR3 protein: CASNLRQGGETQYF
CDR3 DNA: TGTGCCAGCAACCTGCGGCAGGGAGGGGAGACCCAGTACTTC

V gene: TRBV11-2
D gene: .
clone size: .
J gene: TRBJ2-5
CDR3 protein: CASSLEISVYQETQYF
CDR3 DNA: TGTGCCAGCAGCTTAGAAATTAGCGTATACCAAGAGACCCAGTACTTC

V gene: TRBV6-6
D gene: TRBD1
clone size: few
J gene: TRBJ1-1
CDR3 protein: CASSSTGSERAFF
CDR3 DNA: TGTGCCAGCAGTTCGACAGGGAGCGAGAGAGCTTTCTTT

V gene: TRBV10-2
D gene: .
clone size: .
J gene: TRBJ2-7
CDR3 protein: CASRENQDYEQYF
CDR3 DNA: TGCGCCAGCAGAGAGAACCAGGACTACGAGCAGTACTTC

V gene: TRBV5-1
D gene: .
clone size: .
J gene: TRBJ2-2
CDR3 protein: CASSFDRSGELFF
CDR3 DNA: TGCGCCAGCAGCTTTGACAGGTCTGGGGAGCTGTTTTTT

V gene: TRBV5-1
D gene: TRBD2
clone size: .
J gene: TRBJ2-7
CDR3 protein: CASSLTTSAYSTYEQYF
CDR3 DNA: TGCGCCAGCAGCTTGACGACTAGCGCCTATTCTACCTACGAGCAGTACTTC

V gene: TRBV29-1
D gene: .
clone size: few
J gene: TRBJ2-1
CDR3 protein: CSVWLAGSSYNEQFF
CDR3 DNA: TGCAGCGTATGGCTTGCAGGGAGCTCCTACAATGAGCAGTTCTTC

V gene: TRBV20-1
D gene: .
clone size: .
J gene: TRBJ1-1
CDR3 protein: CSALWGGTRTEAFF
CDR3 DNA: TGCAGTGCCCTATGGGGGGGCACCAGGACTGAAGCTTTCTTT

V gene: TRBV5-1
D gene: .
clone size: .
J gene: TRBJ1-2
CDR3 protein: CASSHEQAGGYTF
CDR3 DNA: TGCGCCAGCAGCCACGAACAGGCGGGTGGCTACACCTTC

V gene: TRBV11-2
D gene: TRBD1
clone size: few
J gene: TRBJ2-7
CDR3 protein: CASRFTGGYEQYF
CDR3 DNA: TGTGCCAGCAGGTTCACAGGGGGCTACGAGCAGTACTTC

V gene: TRBV6-2/TRBV6-3
D gene: .
clone size: .
J gene: TRBJ2-1
CDR3 protein: CASRETPYNEQFF
CDR3 DNA: TGTGCCAGCAGAGAGACTCCCTACAATGAGCAGTTCTTC

V gene: TRBV29-1
D gene: TRBD2
clone size: .
J gene: TRBJ2-1
CDR3 protein: CSVDRLAGGQFF
CDR3 DNA: TGCAGCGTTGATCGACTGGCGGGGGGGCAGTTCTTC

V gene: TRBV28
D gene: .
clone size: .
J gene: TRBJ2-1
CDR3 protein: CASSLYRGANNEQFF
CDR3 DNA: TGTGCCAGCAGTTTATATCGCGGAGCTAACAATGAGCAGTTCTTC

V gene: TRBV20-1
D gene: TRBD2
clone size: .
J gene: TRBJ2-5
CDR3 protein: CSARRGSGLEETQYF
CDR3 DNA: TGCAGTGCTAGACGCGGGAGCGGTCTAGAAGAGACCCAGTACTTC

V gene: TRBV21-1
D gene: .
clone size: .
J gene: TRBJ2-1
CDR3 protein: CAGLTGGNEQFF
CDR3 DNA: TGTGCCGGACTAACAGGGGGCAATGAGCAGTTCTTC

V gene: TRBV7-2
D gene: .
clone size: many
J gene: TRBJ2-1
CDR3 protein: CASSSPGRYNEQFF
CDR3 DNA: TGTGCCAGCAGCTCCCCGGGGCGATACAATGAGCAGTTCTTC

V gene: TRBV27
D gene: .
clone size: .
J gene: TRBJ1-2
CDR3 protein: CASSLLGSSSFYGYTF
CDR3 DNA: TGTGCCAGCAGTTTACTGGGGAGCTCGTCCTTTTATGGCTACACCTTC

V gene: TRBV20-1
D gene: .
clone size: many
J gene: TRBJ1-2
CDR3 protein: CSAQEGQWIYTF
CDR3 DNA: TGCAGTGCCCAAGAGGGGCAGTGGATCTACACCTTC

V gene: TRBV18
D gene: TRBD1
clone size: .
J gene: TRBJ1-1
CDR3 protein: CASSPDRAAEAFF
CDR3 DNA: TGTGCCAGCTCACCGGACAGGGCGGCTGAAGCTTTCTTT

V gene: TRBV2
D gene: TRBD1
clone size: .
J gene: TRBJ2-7
CDR3 protein: CASSEEARGLGLEQYF
CDR3 DNA: TGTGCCAGCAGTGAAGAAGCGAGGGGGCTAGGGCTCGAGCAGTACTTC

V gene: TRBV18
D gene: .
clone size: .
J gene: TRBJ2-5
CDR3 protein: CASSVDRETQYF
CDR3 DNA: TGTGCCAGCTCAGTGGACAGAGAGACCCAGTACTTC

V gene: TRBV16
D gene: .
clone size: .
J gene: TRBJ2-7
CDR3 protein: CASSQPYTYEQYF
CDR3 DNA: TGTGCCAGCAGCCAGCCGTACACCTACGAGCAGTACTTC